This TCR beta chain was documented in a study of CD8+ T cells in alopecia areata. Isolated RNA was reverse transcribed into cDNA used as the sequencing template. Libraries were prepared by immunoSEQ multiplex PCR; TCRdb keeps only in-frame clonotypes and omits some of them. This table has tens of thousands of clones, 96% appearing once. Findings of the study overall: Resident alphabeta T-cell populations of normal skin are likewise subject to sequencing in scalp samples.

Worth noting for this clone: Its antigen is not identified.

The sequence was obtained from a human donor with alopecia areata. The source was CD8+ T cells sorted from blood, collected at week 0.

The CDR3 sequence: CASSSRTGSYEQFF. The CDR3 nucleotides read TGTGCCAGCAGCTCCAGGACAGGGTCTTATGAGCAGTTCTTC. The V and J genes are TRBV7-2 and TRBJ2-1; TRBD1 agrees at 8 bases. The CDR3 covers 14 residues. J lost 8 bases, V lost 4 bases, and 7 bases had no gene match. In germline, CDR1 is SGHTA, CDR2 FQGNSA.